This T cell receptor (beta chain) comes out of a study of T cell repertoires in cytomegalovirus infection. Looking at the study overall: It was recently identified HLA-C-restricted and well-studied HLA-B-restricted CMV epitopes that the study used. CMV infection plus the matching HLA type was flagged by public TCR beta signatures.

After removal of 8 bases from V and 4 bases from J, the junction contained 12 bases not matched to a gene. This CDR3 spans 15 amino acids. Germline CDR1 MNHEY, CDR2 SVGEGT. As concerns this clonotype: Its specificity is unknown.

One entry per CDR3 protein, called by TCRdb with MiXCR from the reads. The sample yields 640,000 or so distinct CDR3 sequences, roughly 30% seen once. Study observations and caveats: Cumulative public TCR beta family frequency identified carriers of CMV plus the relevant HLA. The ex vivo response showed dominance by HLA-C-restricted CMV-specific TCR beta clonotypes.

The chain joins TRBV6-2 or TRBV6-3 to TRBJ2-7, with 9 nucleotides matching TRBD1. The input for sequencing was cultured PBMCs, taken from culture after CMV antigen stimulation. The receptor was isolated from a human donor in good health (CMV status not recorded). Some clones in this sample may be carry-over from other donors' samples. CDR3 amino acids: CASQLDRGFYYEQYF. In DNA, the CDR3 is TGTGCCAGCCAATTGGACAGGGGATTTTATTACGAGCAGTACTTC.